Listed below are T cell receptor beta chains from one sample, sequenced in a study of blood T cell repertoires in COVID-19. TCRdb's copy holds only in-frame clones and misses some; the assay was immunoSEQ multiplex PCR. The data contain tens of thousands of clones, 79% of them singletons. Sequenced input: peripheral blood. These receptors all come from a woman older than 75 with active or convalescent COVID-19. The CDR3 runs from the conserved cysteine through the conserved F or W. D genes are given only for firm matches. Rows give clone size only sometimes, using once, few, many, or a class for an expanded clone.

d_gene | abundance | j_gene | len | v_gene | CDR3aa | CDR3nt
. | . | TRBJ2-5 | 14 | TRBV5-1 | CASSPGPERETQYF | TGCGCCAGCAGCCCGGGTCCCGAGCGGGAGACCCAGTACTTC
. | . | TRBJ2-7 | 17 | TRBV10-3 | CAISDGLAQRYRDEQYF | TGTGCCATCAGTGATGGTTTGGCCCAGCGGTATCGGGACGAGCAGTACTTC
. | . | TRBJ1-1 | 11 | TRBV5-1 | CASSSNTEAFF | TGCGCCAGCAGCTCAAACACTGAAGCTTTCTTT
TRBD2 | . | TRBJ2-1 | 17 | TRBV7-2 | CASSLYTGTSNYNEQFF | TGTGCCAGCAGCTTATACACCGGGACTAGCAACTACAATGAGCAGTTCTTC
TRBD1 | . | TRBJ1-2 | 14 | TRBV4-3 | CASSQGQGAYGYTF | TGCGCCAGCAGCCAGGGACAGGGGGCCTACGGCTACACCTTC
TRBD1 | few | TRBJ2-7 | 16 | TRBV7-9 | CASSYQGYRGMNEQYF | TGTGCCAGCAGCTACCAAGGTTACAGGGGTATGAACGAGCAGTACTTC
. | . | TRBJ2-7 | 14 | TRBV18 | CASSSSGLVHEQYF | TGTGCCAGCTCATCGAGCGGGCTCGTCCACGAGCAGTACTTC
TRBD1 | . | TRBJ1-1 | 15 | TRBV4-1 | CASSQIRTGPTEAFF | TGCGCCAGCAGCCAAATCCGGACAGGGCCTACTGAAGCTTTCTTT
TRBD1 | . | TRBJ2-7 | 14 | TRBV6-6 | CASSSGQGTYEQYF | TGTGCCAGCAGTTCGGGACAGGGAACCTACGAGCAGTACTTC
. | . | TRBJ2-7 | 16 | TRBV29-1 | CSVEDRGAGAIYEQYF | TGCAGCGTTGAAGATCGGGGGGCAGGGGCGATTTACGAGCAGTACTTC
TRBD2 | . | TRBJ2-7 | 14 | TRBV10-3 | CAIRQGLAGDEQYF | TGTGCCATCAGACAAGGACTAGCGGGGGACGAGCAGTACTTC
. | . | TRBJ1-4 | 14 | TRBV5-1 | CASSLGQGGEKLFF | TGCGCCAGCAGCTTAGGCCAGGGCGGTGAAAAACTGTTTTTT
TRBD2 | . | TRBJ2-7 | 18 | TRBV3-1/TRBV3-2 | CASSHVRLAGGPPYEQYF | TGTGCCAGCAGCCATGTCCGACTAGCGGGGGGACCCCCCTACGAGCAGTACTTC
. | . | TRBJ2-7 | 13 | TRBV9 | CASSVDPQGEQYF | TGTGCCAGCAGCGTCGACCCCCAGGGCGAGCAGTACTTC
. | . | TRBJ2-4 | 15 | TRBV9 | CASSPVSLAKNIQYF | TGTGCCAGCAGCCCGGTGAGCCTAGCCAAAAACATTCAGTACTTC
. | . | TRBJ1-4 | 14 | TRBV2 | CASRQGRTNEKLFF | TGTGCCAGCAGACAGGGCAGAACTAATGAAAAACTGTTTTTT
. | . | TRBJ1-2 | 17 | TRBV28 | CASSLGGGVRFSDGYTF | TGTGCCAGCAGTTTAGGAGGGGGGGTCAGGTTTTCGGATGGCTACACCTTC
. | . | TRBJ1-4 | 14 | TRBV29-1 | CSVAVAGIVEKLFF | TGCAGCGTTGCCGTGGCCGGGATAGTTGAAAAACTGTTTTTT
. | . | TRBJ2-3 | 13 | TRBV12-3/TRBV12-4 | CASSLLSTDTQYF | TGTGCCAGCAGTTTATTGAGTACAGATACGCAGTATTTT
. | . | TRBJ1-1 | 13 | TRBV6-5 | CASSYQGTAEAFF | TGTGCCAGCAGTTACCAGGGAACCGCTGAAGCTTTCTTT